These T cell receptor beta chains were read from a single sample in a study of spatial heterogeneity in lung cancer. In TCRdb, the 5' RACE reads were re-called with MiXCR into one record per CDR3 protein. Here the sample spans approximately 1,900 distinct CDR3 sequences, over 7% being singletons. The sequenced sample was normal lung tissue next to the tumor, obtained at surgery. The receptors were gathered from a male donor with early-stage non-small cell lung cancer. The CDR3 runs from the conserved cysteine through the conserved F or W. Fields, in order: V gene, clone size, D gene, J gene, CDR3 DNA, CDR3 protein. D genes are given only for firm matches. Some rows mark clone size as missing; the rest say once, few, many or name a class of expanded clone.

V gene: TRBV12-3/TRBV12-4; clone size: medium-sized; D gene: TRBD1; J gene: TRBJ2-1; CDR3 DNA: TGTGCCAGCACCCCGGGACAGGGCCATAGCGCCTACAATGAGCAGTTCTTC; CDR3 protein: CASTPGQGHSAYNEQFF
V gene: TRBV20-1; clone size: NA; D gene: TRBD2; J gene: TRBJ2-3; CDR3 DNA: TGCAGTGCTGAGAGCGGGAGAGATACGCAGTATTTT; CDR3 protein: CSAESGRDTQYF
V gene: TRBV4-3; clone size: NA; D gene: NA; J gene: TRBJ2-2; CDR3 DNA: TGCGCCAGCAGCCAAACGACAGGATATACCGGGGAGCTGTTTTTT; CDR3 protein: CASSQTTGYTGELFF
V gene: TRBV7-9; clone size: NA; D gene: NA; J gene: TRBJ2-3; CDR3 DNA: TGTGCCAGCAGCTTATGGCTTAGCACAGATACGCAGTATTTT; CDR3 protein: CASSLWLSTDTQYF
V gene: TRBV7-6; clone size: few; D gene: TRBD1; J gene: TRBJ2-5; CDR3 DNA: TGTGCCAGCAGCGGACAGGTATTCCAAGAGACCCAGTACTTC; CDR3 protein: CASSGQVFQETQYF
V gene: TRBV7-6; clone size: medium-sized; D gene: NA; J gene: TRBJ2-1; CDR3 DNA: TGTGCCAGCAGCTTATCCCACGGGAGCTCCTACAATGAGCAGTTCTTC; CDR3 protein: CASSLSHGSSYNEQFF
V gene: TRBV4-2; clone size: NA; D gene: TRBD2; J gene: TRBJ2-3; CDR3 DNA: TGTGCCAGCAGCCAACGACTAGCGGGGTCCGCAGATACGCAGTATTTT; CDR3 protein: CASSQRLAGSADTQYF
V gene: TRBV6-6; clone size: few; D gene: NA; J gene: TRBJ1-1; CDR3 DNA: TGTGCCAGCAGGTTAAACAGCGACACTGAAGCTTTCTTT; CDR3 protein: CASRLNSDTEAFF
V gene: TRBV2; clone size: NA; D gene: NA; J gene: TRBJ1-4; CDR3 DNA: TGTGCCAGCAGAGACGCAGGGGTGGATGGTGAAAAACTGTTTTTT; CDR3 protein: CASRDAGVDGEKLFF
V gene: TRBV5-1; clone size: many; D gene: TRBD2; J gene: TRBJ2-6; CDR3 DNA: TGCGCCAGCAGCACTGGGGCTAGCGGCTCTGGGGCCAACGTCCTGACTTTC; CDR3 protein: CASSTGASGSGANVLTF
V gene: TRBV5-1; clone size: many; D gene: NA; J gene: TRBJ2-1; CDR3 DNA: TGCGCCAGCAGCTTGGCCGCGGGGGCCGGGGCGCAGTTCTTC; CDR3 protein: CASSLAAGAGAQFF
V gene: TRBV4-3; clone size: many; D gene: TRBD2; J gene: TRBJ2-5; CDR3 DNA: TGCGCCAGCAGCCAGGGACTAGCGGGGGGTCAAGAGACCCAGTACTTC; CDR3 protein: CASSQGLAGGQETQYF
V gene: TRBV6-6; clone size: hyperexpanded; D gene: NA; J gene: TRBJ2-3; CDR3 DNA: TGTGCCAGCAGTTACTCTCAGCGGTACACAGATACGCAGTATTTT; CDR3 protein: CASSYSQRYTDTQYF
V gene: TRBV18; clone size: medium-sized; D gene: TRBD2; J gene: TRBJ2-1; CDR3 DNA: TGTGCCAGCTCCCTCACTAGCGGTGAGCAGTTCTTC; CDR3 protein: CASSLTSGEQFF
V gene: TRBV3-1; clone size: medium-sized; D gene: TRBD2; J gene: TRBJ2-1; CDR3 DNA: TGTGCCAGCAGCTTTTCTAGCGGGAGTGTCCTCAATGAGCAGTTCTTC; CDR3 protein: CASSFSSGSVLNEQFF
V gene: TRBV20-1; clone size: medium-sized; D gene: NA; J gene: TRBJ2-4; CDR3 DNA: TGCAGTGCTAGAGTGGTGGGTAGCAAAAACATTCAGTACTTC; CDR3 protein: CSARVVGSKNIQYF
V gene: TRBV29-1; clone size: large; D gene: NA; J gene: TRBJ1-1; CDR3 DNA: TGCAGCGTCACGGAGGGATCGGGCACTGAAGCTTTCTTT; CDR3 protein: CSVTEGSGTEAFF
V gene: TRBV7-9; clone size: few; D gene: NA; J gene: TRBJ2-3; CDR3 DNA: TGTGCCAGCAGCCTCGGGAAACCTAGCACAGATACGCAGTATTTT; CDR3 protein: CASSLGKPSTDTQYF
V gene: TRBV6-2/TRBV6-3; clone size: large; D gene: NA; J gene: TRBJ2-4; CDR3 DNA: TGTGCCAGCAGGCAACCCGACTCCACTGGCAAAAACATTCAGTACTTC; CDR3 protein: CASRQPDSTGKNIQYF
V gene: TRBV5-1; clone size: medium-sized; D gene: TRBD1; J gene: TRBJ1-2; CDR3 DNA: TGCGCCAGCAGCTACTGGGACAGTAACTATGGCTACACCTTC; CDR3 protein: CASSYWDSNYGYTF
V gene: TRBV20-1; clone size: many; D gene: NA; J gene: TRBJ2-3; CDR3 DNA: TGCAGGACCGCCAGGGGTTGGGGCACAGATACGCAGTATTTT; CDR3 protein: CRTARGWGTDTQYF
V gene: TRBV4-3; clone size: medium-sized; D gene: NA; J gene: TRBJ2-3; CDR3 DNA: TGCGCCAGCAGCCAACGGGAAGGCACAGATACGCAGTATTTT; CDR3 protein: CASSQREGTDTQYF
V gene: TRBV12-3/TRBV12-4; clone size: many; D gene: TRBD1; J gene: TRBJ2-5; CDR3 DNA: TGTGCCAGCAGTGGGGACAGGGGGTCGGAGACCCAGTACTTC; CDR3 protein: CASSGDRGSETQYF
V gene: TRBV7-8; clone size: medium-sized; D gene: NA; J gene: TRBJ1-5; CDR3 DNA: TGTGCCAGCAGCTTGGTAAATCAGCCCCAGCATTTT; CDR3 protein: CASSLVNQPQHF
V gene: TRBV14; clone size: medium-sized; D gene: TRBD1; J gene: TRBJ1-1; CDR3 DNA: TGTGCCAGCAGCAGGGGGCCGAACACTGAAGCTTTCTTT; CDR3 protein: CASSRGPNTEAFF
V gene: TRBV19; clone size: medium-sized; D gene: TRBD2; J gene: TRBJ2-2; CDR3 DNA: TGTGCCAGTACTACCCCCGCTAGCGGGAGTGGGGAGCTGTTTTTT; CDR3 protein: CASTTPASGSGELFF
V gene: TRBV7-2; clone size: many; D gene: NA; J gene: TRBJ1-2; CDR3 DNA: TGTGCCAGCAGCCCCCCGTCAGGGCCGGGAAGTGGCTACACCTTC; CDR3 protein: CASSPPSGPGSGYTF
V gene: TRBV29-1; clone size: medium-sized; D gene: TRBD2; J gene: TRBJ2-3; CDR3 DNA: TGCAGCGTGCTGAAGCGGGATGGGACAGATACGCAGTATTTT; CDR3 protein: CSVLKRDGTDTQYF
V gene: TRBV25-1; clone size: medium-sized; D gene: TRBD2; J gene: TRBJ2-2; CDR3 DNA: TGTGCCAGCAGTGAATCTGACGCGGGAGGCATCGGGGAGCTGTTTTTT; CDR3 protein: CASSESDAGGIGELFF
V gene: TRBV7-8; clone size: once; D gene: TRBD1; J gene: TRBJ2-3; CDR3 DNA: TGTGCCAGCAGCAGGACAGGTTCAGATACGCAGTATTTT; CDR3 protein: CASSRTGSDTQYF
V gene: TRBV12-3/TRBV12-4; clone size: large; D gene: TRBD2; J gene: TRBJ2-1; CDR3 DNA: TGTGCCAGCAGCACGAGACTAGCGGGAGGTTTGCATGAGCAGTTCTTC; CDR3 protein: CASSTRLAGGLHEQFF
V gene: TRBV29-1; clone size: few; D gene: NA; J gene: TRBJ2-7; CDR3 DNA: TGCAGCGCCTCTAACCAAGAGCCCTACGAGCAGTACTTC; CDR3 protein: CSASNQEPYEQYF
V gene: TRBV27; clone size: medium-sized; D gene: NA; J gene: TRBJ1-1; CDR3 DNA: TGTGCCAGCAGTTTAGTCAGGGGAAGCACTGAAGCTTTCTTT; CDR3 protein: CASSLVRGSTEAFF
V gene: TRBV7-2; clone size: large; D gene: NA; J gene: TRBJ1-5; CDR3 DNA: TGTGCCAGCAGCCCTGGACAGCTTCAGCCCCAGCATTTT; CDR3 protein: CASSPGQLQPQHF
V gene: TRBV10-3; clone size: many; D gene: NA; J gene: TRBJ1-6; CDR3 DNA: TGTGCCATCAGTGAGTCGATTGAAGGGAGTCTCTCACCCCTCCACTTT; CDR3 protein: CAISESIEGSLSPLHF
V gene: TRBV3-1; clone size: medium-sized; D gene: TRBD1; J gene: TRBJ2-2; CDR3 DNA: TGTGCCAGCAGCGGGACAGGGGAGGCCGGGGAGCTGTTTTTT; CDR3 protein: CASSGTGEAGELFF
V gene: TRBV7-9; clone size: medium-sized; D gene: NA; J gene: TRBJ2-1; CDR3 DNA: TGTGCCAGCAGCTTACTTGCTAGGAACATCAATGAGCAGTTCTTC; CDR3 protein: CASSLLARNINEQFF
V gene: TRBV13; clone size: medium-sized; D gene: TRBD1; J gene: TRBJ1-2; CDR3 DNA: TGTGCCAGCAGCTACGACAGGGGGGGCGTCGATGGCTACACCTTC; CDR3 protein: CASSYDRGGVDGYTF
V gene: TRBV20-1; clone size: medium-sized; D gene: TRBD1; J gene: TRBJ2-2; CDR3 DNA: TGCAGTGCCGCACCACTCCCGGGACAGGGTGGCGCCGGGGAGCTGTTTTTT; CDR3 protein: CSAAPLPGQGGAGELFF
V gene: TRBV9; clone size: medium-sized; D gene: NA; J gene: TRBJ2-3; CDR3 DNA: TGTGCCAGCAGCGTAATGGGGCAAGATACGCAGTATTTT; CDR3 protein: CASSVMGQDTQYF